This paragraph covers one T cell receptor (beta chain) sequence. The data belong to a study of OX40 agonist ivuxolimab in advanced cancers. Measured with immunoSEQ multiplex PCR; TCRdb has only the in-frame clones, and not every one. This table holds around 50,000 clones, approximately 79% found once. Germline CDR1 and CDR2: GTSNPN and SVGIG (reference sequence). The V end lost 4 bases, the J end lost 4 bases, and 8 bases lay between the germline ends. This CDR3 comprises 12 residues. The V and J genes are TRBV30 and TRBJ1-3; no clear D gene. Specimen: CD4+ or CD8+ T cells sorted from blood, collected in a trial of the OX40 agonist ivuxolimab. This TCR derives from an adult with an advanced solid tumor such as melanoma, head and neck, liver or kidney cancer. The CDR3 region is CAWKPPGNTIYF. The CDR3 nucleotides read TGTGCCTGGAAACCCCCGGGAAACACCATATATTTT.